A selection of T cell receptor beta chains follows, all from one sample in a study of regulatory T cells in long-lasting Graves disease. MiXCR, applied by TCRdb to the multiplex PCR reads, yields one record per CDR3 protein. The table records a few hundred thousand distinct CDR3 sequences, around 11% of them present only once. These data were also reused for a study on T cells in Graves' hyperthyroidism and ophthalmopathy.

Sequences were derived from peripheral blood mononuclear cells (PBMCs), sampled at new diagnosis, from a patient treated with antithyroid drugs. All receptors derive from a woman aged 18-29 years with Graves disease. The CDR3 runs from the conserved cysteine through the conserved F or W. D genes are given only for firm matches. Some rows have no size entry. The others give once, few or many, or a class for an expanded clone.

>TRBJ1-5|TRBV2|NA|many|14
CASRVDSTNQPQHF
TGTGCCAGCAGGGTCGACAGTACCAATCAGCCCCAGCATTTT
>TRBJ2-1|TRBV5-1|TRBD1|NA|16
CASSLSGTGENNEQFF
TGCGCCAGCAGCTTATCCGGGACAGGGGAAAACAATGAGCAGTTCTTC
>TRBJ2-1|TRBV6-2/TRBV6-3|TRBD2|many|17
CASSYPSGSLMGDEQFF
TGTGCCAGCAGTTACCCTAGCGGGAGTCTAATGGGGGATGAGCAGTTCTTC
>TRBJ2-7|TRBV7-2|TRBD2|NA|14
CASSLAPGGDEQYF
TGTGCCAGCAGCTTAGCCCCGGGGGGGGACGAGCAGTACTTC
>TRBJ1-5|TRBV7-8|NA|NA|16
CASSLAVRAEAQPQHF
TGTGCCAGCAGCTTAGCGGTCCGGGCAGAGGCTCAGCCCCAGCATTTT
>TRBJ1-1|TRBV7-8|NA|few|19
CASSLPYFGAQRTDTEAFF
TGTGCCAGCAGCTTGCCGTATTTCGGGGCCCAACGAACGGACACTGAAGCTTTCTTT
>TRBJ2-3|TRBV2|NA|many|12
CASRATFGPQYF
TGTGCCAGCCGGGCCACCTTTGGTCCGCAGTATTTT
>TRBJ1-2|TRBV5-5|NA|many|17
CASSFINSFSVGYGYTF
TGTGCCAGCAGCTTTATAAACAGTTTTTCAGTGGGGTATGGCTACACCTTC
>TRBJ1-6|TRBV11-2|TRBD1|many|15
CASSRFGQGNSPLHF
TGTGCCAGCAGCCGATTTGGACAGGGTAATTCACCCCTCCACTTT
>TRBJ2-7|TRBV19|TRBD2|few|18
CASSISTGGPLLSYEQYF
TGTGCCAGTAGTATATCGACGGGAGGGCCTTTGCTCTCCTACGAGCAGTACTTC
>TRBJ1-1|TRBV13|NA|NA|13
CASSTRQRPEAFF
TGTGCCAGCAGCACCCGACAGCGCCCTGAAGCTTTCTTT
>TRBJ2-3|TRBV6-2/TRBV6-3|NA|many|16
CASSYSVSRYTDTQYF
TGTGCCAGCAGTTACTCGGTCAGCAGATATACAGATACGCAGTATTTT
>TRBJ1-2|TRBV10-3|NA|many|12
CATGTKNYGYTF
TGTGCCACCGGGACTAAAAACTATGGCTACACCTTC
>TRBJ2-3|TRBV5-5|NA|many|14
CASSLLTSTDTQYF
TGTGCCAGCAGCTTACTGACAAGCACAGATACGCAGTATTTT
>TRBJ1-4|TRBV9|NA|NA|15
CASSAFSRTNEKLFF
TGTGCCAGCAGCGCCTTCTCCAGGACAAATGAAAAACTGTTTTTT
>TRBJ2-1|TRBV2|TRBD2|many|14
CAAAGTSVVNEQFF
TGTGCCGCAGCTGGGACTAGCGTTGTCAATGAGCAGTTCTTC
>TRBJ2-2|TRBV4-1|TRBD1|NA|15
CASSQESRGHGELFF
TGCGCCAGCAGCCAAGAGAGCAGGGGGCACGGGGAGCTGTTTTTT
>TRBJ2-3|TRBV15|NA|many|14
CATSRDTLTDTQYF
TGTGCCACCAGCAGAGATACTCTTACAGATACGCAGTATTTT
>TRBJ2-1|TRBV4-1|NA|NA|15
CASSQAGELYNEQFF
TGTGCCAGCAGCCAGGCAGGGGAGCTCTACAATGAGCAGTTCTTC
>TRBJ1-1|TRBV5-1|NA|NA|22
CASSFIRVTGKLGTPRLMTTFF
TGCGCCAGCAGCTTTATTCGCGTGACAGGCAAGTTGGGGACCCCGCGCTTAATGACAACTTTCTTT
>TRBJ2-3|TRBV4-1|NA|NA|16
CASSQEAQAMEDTQYF
TGCGCCAGCAGCCAAGAGGCCCAAGCGATGGAAGATACGCAGTATTTT
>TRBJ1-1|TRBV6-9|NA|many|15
CASSSDGAPNTEAFF
TGTGCCAGCAGTTCCGACGGGGCCCCGAACACTGAAGCTTTCTTT
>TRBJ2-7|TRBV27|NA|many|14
CASTYGANSYEQYF
TGTGCCAGCACCTACGGGGCGAATTCCTACGAGCAGTACTTC
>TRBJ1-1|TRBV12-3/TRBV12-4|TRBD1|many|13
CASRQPGQVQAFF
TGTGCCAGCAGGCAACCGGGACAGGTTCAAGCTTTCTTT
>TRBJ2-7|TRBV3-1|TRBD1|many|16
CASSPTSTGSSYEQYF
TGTGCCAGCAGTCCGACCTCGACAGGGAGCTCCTACGAGCAGTACTTC
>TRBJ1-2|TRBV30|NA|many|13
CAWGASVIYGYTF
TGTGCCTGGGGCGCGTCTGTGATCTATGGCTACACCTTC
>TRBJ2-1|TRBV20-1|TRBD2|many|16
CSARDPRTSGSGEQFF
TGCAGTGCTAGAGATCCAAGGACTAGCGGGAGTGGTGAGCAGTTCTTC
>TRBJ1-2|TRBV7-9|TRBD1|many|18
CASSRSGGRDRVNYGYTF
TGTGCCAGCAGCCGGTCCGGTGGAAGGGACAGGGTCAACTATGGCTACACCTTC
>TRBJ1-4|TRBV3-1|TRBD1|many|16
CASSQGTTGRGEKLFF
TGTGCCAGCAGCCAAGGCACGACAGGGCGAGGTGAAAAACTGTTTTTT
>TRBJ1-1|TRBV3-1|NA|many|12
CASSRTRQEAFF
TGTGCCAGCAGCCGGACGAGACAGGAAGCTTTCTTT
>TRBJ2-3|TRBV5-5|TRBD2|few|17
CASSSLPSGGGTDTQYF
TGTGCCAGCAGCTCCCTCCCTAGCGGGGGGGGCACAGATACGCAGTATTTT
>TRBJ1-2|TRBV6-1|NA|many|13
CASTVDSNYGYTF
TGTGCCAGCACCGTGGACAGCAACTATGGCTACACCTTC
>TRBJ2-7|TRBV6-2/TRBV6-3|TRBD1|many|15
CASSVSGGASNEQYF
TGTGCCAGCAGCGTATCAGGGGGCGCATCTAACGAGCAGTACTTC
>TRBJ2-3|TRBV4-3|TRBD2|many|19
CASSQDRGGGAGRTDTQYF
TGCGCCAGCAGCCAAGATCGCGGCGGGGGGGCGGGGCGCACAGATACGCAGTATTTT
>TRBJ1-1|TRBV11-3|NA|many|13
CASSSEVGTEAFF
TGTGCCAGCAGCTCAGAGGTTGGCACTGAAGCTTTCTTT
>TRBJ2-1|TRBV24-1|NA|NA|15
CATSDLHSTLNEQFF
TGTGCCACCAGTGATTTGCATTCGACTCTCAATGAGCAGTTCTTC
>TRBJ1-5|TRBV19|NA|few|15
CASSRTTGSGGPQHF
TGTGCCAGTAGCCGCACTACAGGGAGTGGCGGGCCCCAGCATTTT
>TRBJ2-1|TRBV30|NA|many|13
CAWSVGRANEQFF
TGTGCCTGGAGTGTAGGGCGGGCCAATGAGCAGTTCTTC
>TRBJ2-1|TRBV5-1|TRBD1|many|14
CASSLTGGGHEQFF
TGCGCCAGCAGCTTGACAGGGGGAGGCCATGAGCAGTTCTTC
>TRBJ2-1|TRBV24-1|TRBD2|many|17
CATSDAPGLAGSDEQFF
TGTGCCACCAGTGATGCCCCCGGACTAGCGGGATCGGATGAGCAGTTCTTC
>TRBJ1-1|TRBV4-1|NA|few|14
CASSQGHMNTEAFF
TGCGCCAGCAGCCAAGGGCACATGAACACTGAAGCTTTCTTT
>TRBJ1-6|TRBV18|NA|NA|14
CASSEGMGNSPLHF
TGTGCCAGCTCAGAGGGGATGGGTAATTCACCCCTCCACTTT
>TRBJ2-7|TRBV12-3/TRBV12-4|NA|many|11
CASSSTLEQYF
TGTGCCAGCAGTTCAACACTCGAGCAGTACTTC
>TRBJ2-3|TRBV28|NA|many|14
CASSRQQNTDTQYF
TGTGCCAGCAGCCGACAGCAAAACACAGATACGCAGTATTTT
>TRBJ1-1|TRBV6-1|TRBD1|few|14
CASIRTGINTEAFF
TGTGCCAGCATTCGGACAGGGATAAACACTGAAGCTTTCTTT
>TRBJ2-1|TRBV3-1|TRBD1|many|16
CASSQRPGQGDNEQFF
TGTGCCAGCAGCCAACGGCCGGGACAGGGGGACAATGAGCAGTTCTTC
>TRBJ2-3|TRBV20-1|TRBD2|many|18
CSARGPRLADASTDTQYF
TGCAGTGCTAGAGGCCCCCGACTAGCTGATGCTAGCACAGATACGCAGTATTTT
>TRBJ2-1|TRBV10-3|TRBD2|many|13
CAIRGLADNEQFF
TGTGCCATCAGGGGACTAGCGGACAATGAGCAGTTCTTC
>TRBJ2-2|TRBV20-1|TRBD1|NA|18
CSAEVVPRQGLNTGELFF
TGCAGTGCCGAAGTAGTCCCTCGACAGGGATTGAACACCGGGGAGCTGTTTTTT
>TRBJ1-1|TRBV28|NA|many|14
CASSSGTKDTEAFF
TGTGCCAGCAGTTCCGGGACCAAAGACACTGAAGCTTTCTTT